A single sample gave rise to the 32 T cell receptor beta chains below, sequenced in a study of CD8+ T cells in alopecia areata. Following RNA extraction, reverse transcription yielded cDNA that acted as the sequencing template. Assay: immunoSEQ multiplex PCR; the TCRdb copy retains only in-frame clones and omits some. The sample holds a few hundred thousand clones, 60% seen once. Noted treatment: oral pan-JAK inhibitor, 5-10 mg twice daily. Sample: CD4+ T cells sorted from blood, taken at week 52, from a patient treated with tofacitinib. The receptor set was obtained from a human donor with alopecia areata.

This clone was detected only a few times. The V gene is TRBV29-1, the J gene TRBJ2-5, with D possibly being TRBD1 or TRBD2 (5 bases each). Trimming stripped 4 bases from V and 4 bases from J, with 10 bases between. Germline V gene lookup returns CDR1 SQVTM and CDR2 ANQGSEA. The CDR3 runs to 12 residues. The CDR3 DNA follows: TGCAGCGTTGTCGAGGGGCTAGAGACCCAGTACTTC. Encoded protein: CSVVEGLETQYF. The full variable domain, in which reference TRBV29-1 and TRBJ2-5 provide the parts outside the CDR3, is SAVISQKPSRDICQRGTSLTIQCQVDSQVTMMFWYRQQPGQSLTLIATANQGSEATYESGFVIDKFPISRPNLTFSTLTVSNMSPEDSSIYLCSVVEGLETQYFGPGTRLLVL.

Comment on this clone: Germline is not matched at one junction end, which may reflect a read error. At the DNA level, this CDR3 is encoded by other sequences in the same sample as well. The chain is built from TRBV7-9 and TRBJ2-3; D ambiguous. CDR3 length equals 11 residues. Looked up from germline, CDR1 is SEHNR and CDR2 is FQNEAQ (reference sequence). The CDR3 spells CASRLADTQYF. DNA for the CDR3: TGTGCCAGCAGGTTAGCAGATACGCAGTATTTT.

J is TRBJ1-6 and V is TRBV6-5; D is uncertain. CDR3 length: 15 amino acids. Germline assignment: CDR1 MNHEY and CDR2 SVGAGI. Deletions cut 2 bases from V and 7 bases from J, with 12 bases between. This chain's CDR3 is CASSYDNRWNSPLHF. The DNA of the CDR3 is TGTGCCAGCAGTTACGACAACCGTTGGAATTCACCCCTCCACTTT.

This clone has just a few counts. The chain joins TRBV10-3 to TRBJ2-2; the match to TRBD1 covers 8 bases. The germline CDR1 and CDR2 sequences are ENHRY and SYGVKD. Trimming at V came to 6 bases and at J to 1 base, leaving 10 bases not matched to a gene. The CDR3 has 17 residues. This CDR3 reads CAIRGPTGAMNTGELFF. The CDR3 DNA sequence: TGTGCCATCAGGGGCCCGACAGGGGCTATGAACACCGGGGAGCTGTTTTTT.

A note on this clone: This specimen includes other DNA sequences encoding the same CDR3. This sequence joins TRBV5-1 and TRBJ2-7; D is uncertain. The CDR3 totals 12 residues. V shed 0 bases and J shed 3 bases, with 4 bases lying between them. Germline assignment: CDR1 SGHRS and CDR2 YFSETQ. The CDR3 reads CASSLVGYEQYF. The CDR3 DNA reads TGCGCCAGCAGCTTGGTTGGCTACGAGCAGTACTTC.

The CDR3 sequence is CASSLEGIVYEQYF. The CDR3 nucleotides read TGTGCCAGCAGCTTAGAGGGCATCGTCTACGAGCAGTACTTC. The chain joins TRBV7-2 to TRBJ2-7, with D hard to call. V lost 1 base to trimming and J lost 3 bases, with 10 bases between them. Looked up from germline, CDR1 is SGHTA and CDR2 is FQGNSA. This CDR3 spans 14 amino acids.

The rearrangement links TRBV6-5 to TRBJ1-2; tentatively, D is TRBD1 (5 bases). Trimming took 6 bases from V and 4 from J, leaving 15 bases between them. CDR1 is MNHEY, CDR2 SVGAGI, per germline. This CDR3 comprises 14 residues. CDR3 nucleotide sequence: TGTGCCAGCAGACCTTACGACAGCCTCTATGGCTACACCTTC. This translates into CASRPYDSLYGYTF.

The genes are TRBV15 and TRBJ1-2, with a tentative D call TRBD1 (6 bases). Trimming removed 0 bases from V and 0 bases from J, with 11 bases in between. The CDR3 has 16 residues. Germline assignment: CDR1 LNHNV and CDR2 YYDKDF (reference sequence). The CDR3 loop reads CATSRDGTGTNYGYTF. The CDR3 nucleotides read TGTGCCACCAGCAGAGATGGAACAGGGACTAACTATGGCTACACCTTC.

The chain carries TRBV5-6 and TRBJ2-4, with TRBD1 matching over 10 bases. The CDR3 consists of 16 residues. Germline V CDR1 and CDR2: SGHDT, YYEEEE. V lost 7 bases, J lost 2 bases, and 9 bases stayed unmatched. This chain's CDR3 is CASRGTGASSKNIQYF. The CDR3 DNA reads as TGTGCCAGCCGCGGGACAGGGGCGAGCTCCAAAAACATTCAGTACTTC.

Only a few counts were recorded for this clone. V gene TRBV6-6 combines with J gene TRBJ1-3; possible D gene TRBD1, 5 bases. Per germline, CDR1 MNHNY and CDR2 SVGAGI (reference sequence). V was clipped by 2 bases and J by 0 bases, with 8 bases between them. The CDR3 extends over 15 amino acids. This chain's CDR3 is CASSYPQGSGNTIYF. In DNA form, the CDR3 reads TGTGCCAGCAGTTACCCTCAGGGCTCTGGAAACACCATATATTTT.

This rearrangement joins TRBV6-6 to TRBJ1-6; TRBD1 might be the D (5 bases). CDR1 and CDR2 (germline): MNHNY, SVGAGI (reference sequence). The germline V and J ends were trimmed by 7 bases and 3 bases, with 16 bases remaining between them. This CDR3 spans 16 amino acids. As DNA, the CDR3 is TGTGCCAGCACACTGGGGGGGACCCGCTATAATTCACCCCTCCACTTT. As protein: CASTLGGTRYNSPLHF.

The genes are TRBV6-5 and TRBJ1-2; TRBD1 might be the D (6 bases). The V end was cut by 5 bases, the J end by 4 bases, with 14 bases between. Germline CDR1 MNHEY, CDR2 SVGAGI. The CDR3 is 14 residues long. The chain's CDR3 is CASSRRQVPYGYTF. The DNA for the CDR3 is TGTGCCAGCAGTAGGAGACAGGTCCCCTATGGCTACACCTTC.

The chain uses TRBV18 and TRBJ1-6, with D unresolved. In germline, CDR1 is KGHSH, CDR2 LQKENI. The CDR3 loop spans 14 amino acids. Trimming removed 1 base at V and 8 bases at J, with 9 bases between. The CDR3 DNA follows: TGTGCCAGCTCACCACTTAAACTCCATTCACCCCTCCACTTT. Translated: CASSPLKLHSPLHF.

This sequence joins TRBV2 and TRBJ2-3, with D unclear. Per the germline V gene, CDR1 is SNHLY and CDR2 is FYNNEI. The CDR3 is 13 amino acids. V shed 8 bases and J shed 2 bases, with 11 bases lying between them. The chain's CDR3 is CASGVSPTDTQYF. The DNA of the CDR3 is TGTGCCAGCGGGGTGTCTCCCACAGATACGCAGTATTTT.

This chain joins TRBV11-2 and TRBJ1-1; D is uncertain. The CDR3 has 16 residues. The V gene lost 0 bases and the J gene lost 0 bases, with 11 bases spanning the gap. Germline loops: CDR1 SGHAT, CDR2 FQNNGV. The CDR3 coding sequence is TGTGCCAGCAGCTTAGAGGGGTCAGTTCTGAACACTGAAGCTTTCTTT. It translates to CASSLEGSVLNTEAFF.

The CDR3 here is CASSLTFRDRAQETQYF. The CDR3 DNA follows: TGCGCCAGCAGCTTGACGTTCCGGGACAGGGCCCAAGAGACCCAGTACTTC. V and J are TRBV5-1 and TRBJ2-5; TRBD1 matches 9 bases. V was clipped by 1 base and J by 1 base; unmatched bases: 8. From germline, CDR1 is SGHRS and CDR2 YFSETQ. The CDR3 has 17 amino acids.

The chain joins TRBV19 to TRBJ2-7; TRBD1 is a possible D gene (5 bases). The germline V and J ends were trimmed by 4 bases and 1 base, with 11 bases remaining between them. Germline CDR1 LNHDA, CDR2 SQIVND (reference sequence). The CDR3 is 14 residues long. The CDR3 DNA follows: TGTGCCAGTAGTAAGGCAGGGTGGTCCTACGAGCAGTACTTC. Translation: CASSKAGWSYEQYF. Variable domain in full (rest from reference TRBV19 and TRBJ2-7): DGGITQSPKYLFRKEGQNVTLSCEQNLNHDAMYWYRQDPGQGLRLIYYSQIVNDFQKGDIAEGYSVSREKKESFPLTVTSAQKNPTAFYLCASSKAGWSYEQYFGPGTRLTVT.

The V call is TRBV5-1, the J call TRBJ2-3; 9 bases are shared with TRBD2. The CDR3 runs to 15 residues. With V trimmed by 0 bases and J by 3 bases, 2 bases remained unmatched. Per the germline V gene, CDR1 is SGHRS and CDR2 is YFSETQ. The CDR3: CASSLERGATDTQYF. The CDR3, as DNA: TGCGCCAGCAGCTTGGAGCGGGGGGCGACAGATACGCAGTATTTT.

The gene calls are TRBV6-5 and TRBJ2-2; D is tentatively TRBD1 or TRBD2 (5 bases each). Germline assignment: CDR1 MNHEY and CDR2 SVGAGI. The CDR3 totals 15 residues. Trimming removed 2 bases from V and 7 bases from J, with 14 bases in between. The DNA of the CDR3 is TGTGCCAGCAGTTACCTAGTCCGGGGCCACGGGGAGCTGTTTTTT. It is translated as CASSYLVRGHGELFF.

In this sample, this clone turned up once. The V and J genes are TRBV5-1 and TRBJ2-5; D might be TRBD1 (6 bases). The V gene's germline CDR1 is SGHRS and CDR2 YFSETQ. V gave up 4 bases and J gave up 2 bases, with 12 bases separating them. CDR3 length: 14 amino acids. The CDR3 reads CASSTGRMQETQYF. In DNA form, the CDR3 reads TGCGCCAGCAGCACAGGGCGGATGCAAGAGACCCAGTACTTC.

The rearrangement joins TRBV6-6 to TRBJ1-1; D unresolved. Germline CDR1 is MNHNY and CDR2 is SVGAGI (reference sequence). CDR3 size: 14 residues. V was clipped by 1 base and J by 1 base, with 7 bases between them. Here the CDR3 reads CASSYLRENTEAFF. The CDR3 DNA reads as TGTGCCAGCAGTTACTTGCGGGAGAACACTGAAGCTTTCTTT.

The chain employs TRBV5-1 and TRBJ2-2, with TRBD1 identical over 9 bases. CDR1 and CDR2 (germline): SGHRS, YFSETQ. The CDR3 runs to 16 residues. Trimming at V came to 4 bases and at J to 3 bases, leaving 7 bases not matched to a gene. In DNA, the CDR3 is TGCGCCAGCAGCATACACAGGGGGCAGGACACCGGGGAGCTGTTTTTT. It yields the protein CASSIHRGQDTGELFF.

The chain uses TRBV30 and TRBJ1-4; D not certain. This CDR3 has 14 residues. V lost 2 bases and J lost 8, with 15 bases in between. CDR1 is GTSNPN, CDR2 SVGIG, per germline (reference sequence). DNA of the CDR3: TGTGCCTGGAGTCCGTCTCCTAGGGAGGAAAAACTGTTTTTT. Its translation: CAWSPSPREEKLFF.

This sequence joins TRBV5-1 and TRBJ1-1, with D perhaps TRBD1 (5 bases). CDR3 length equals 16 residues. Trimming removed 0 bases from V and 4 bases from J, with 16 bases in between. The germline V gene has CDR1 SGHRS and CDR2 YFSETQ. This chain's CDR3 is CASSLGRDRITTEAFF. CDR3 sequence (DNA): TGCGCCAGCAGCTTGGGTCGGGACCGGATCACCACTGAAGCTTTCTTT.

The J gene is TRBJ2-7, the V gene TRBV29-1, with D unresolved. The CDR3 has 14 residues. Germline CDR1 is SQVTM and CDR2 is ANQGSEA. V dropped 4 bases and J dropped 4 bases, with 17 bases sitting between them. The CDR3 loop reads CSVGPLGRNYEQYF. CDR3 sequence (DNA): TGCAGCGTTGGTCCCTTGGGCAGAAATTACGAGCAGTACTTC.

The chain has TRBV30 and TRBJ1-2, with D perhaps TRBD1 (6 bases). This CDR3 contains 16 residues. Trimming left V 4 bases short and J 4 bases short, with 22 bases between. Per the germline V gene, CDR1 is GTSNPN and CDR2 is SVGIG (reference sequence). The CDR3 spells CAWKGLNGIGGYGYTF. Written as DNA, the CDR3 is TGTGCCTGGAAAGGTCTCAATGGAATAGGGGGCTATGGCTACACCTTC.

The chain has TRBV29-1 and TRBJ1-2; TRBD1 might be the D (5 bases). The V end was cut by 4 bases, the J end by 4 bases, with 7 bases between. There are 11 residues in the CDR3. The germline gives CDR1 SQVTM, CDR2 ANQGSEA. The CDR3 bases are TGCAGCGTTGTTGGGGCCTATGGCTACACCTTC. Translating it yields CSVVGAYGYTF. The entire variable domain, with the rest obtained from reference TRBV29-1 and TRBJ1-2, is as follows: SAVISQKPSRDICQRGTSLTIQCQVDSQVTMMFWYRQQPGQSLTLIATANQGSEATYESGFVIDKFPISRPNLTFSTLTVSNMSPEDSSIYLCSVVGAYGYTFGSGTRLTVV.

The gene calls are TRBV9 and TRBJ2-3, with TRBD2 identical over 8 bases. Looked up from germline, CDR1 is SGDLS and CDR2 is YYNGEE. The trim removed 4 bases at V and 2 bases at J, leaving 9 bases unmatched. The length of the CDR3 is 16 residues. CDR3 residues: CASSTLGGGLTDTQYF. CDR3 DNA: TGTGCCAGCAGCACCCTGGGCGGGGGGCTCACAGATACGCAGTATTTT.

The chain combines TRBV27 with TRBJ2-2; TRBD1 matches 9 bases. The junction had 11 bases not matched to a gene; V was cut back by 4 bases and J by 5 bases. Germline CDR1 MNHEY, CDR2 SMNVEV (reference sequence). The CDR3 contains 17 residues. The CDR3 DNA follows: TGTGCCAGCAGTTCAAAGGCGGGACAGGGCGATACCGGGGAGCTGTTTTTT. Protein: CASSSKAGQGDTGELFF.

V gene TRBV30 combines with J gene TRBJ1-5, with 8 positions matching TRBD1. CDR1 and CDR2 from the germline V gene are GTSNPN and SVGIG (reference sequence). V dropped 3 bases and J dropped 2; count of bases not matched to a gene: 6. This CDR3 is 15 amino acids long. CDR3 DNA sequence: TGTGCCTGGAGCCAGGACAGGGTGGGCAATCAGCCCCAGCATTTT. It encodes CAWSQDRVGNQPQHF.

The chain carries TRBV1 and TRBJ2-7; the table's D call of TRBD2 was not tested on the DNA. TRBV1 is flagged as a pseudogene. The CDR3 is 15 residues long. The CDR3 is CTSSQDPSGGREQYF. DNA for the CDR3: TGCACCAGCAGCCAAGACCCTAGCGGGGGAAGGGAGCAGTACTTC.

The chain recombines TRBV30 with TRBJ2-7, with D perhaps TRBD1 (5 bases). The CDR3 has 14 amino acids. Trimming took off 7 bases at V and 2 bases at J, with 18 bases between the two ends. Per the germline V gene, CDR1 is GTSNPN and CDR2 is SVGIG (reference sequence). CDR3 region: CAFLGRQHTYEQYF. CDR3 nucleotide sequence: TGTGCCTTCCTTGGGCGACAGCACACCTACGAGCAGTACTTC.